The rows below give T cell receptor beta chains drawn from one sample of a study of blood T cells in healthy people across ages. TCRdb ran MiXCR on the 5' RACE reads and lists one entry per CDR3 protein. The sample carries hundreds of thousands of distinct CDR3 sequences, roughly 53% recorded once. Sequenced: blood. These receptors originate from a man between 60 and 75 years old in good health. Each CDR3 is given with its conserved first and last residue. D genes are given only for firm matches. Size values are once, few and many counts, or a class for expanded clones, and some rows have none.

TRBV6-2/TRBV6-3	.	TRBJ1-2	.	TGTGCCAGCAGTTCGTACCTACAGGGCGGCGGCTACACCTTC	CASSSYLQGGGYTF
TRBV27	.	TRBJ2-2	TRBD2	TGTGCCAGCAGATTATCGGGGGGGTCCTACACCGGGGAGCTGTTTTTT	CASRLSGGSYTGELFF
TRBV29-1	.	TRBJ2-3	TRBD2	TGCAGCGTTGATTTTCCTAGCGGGGACACAGATACGCAGTATTTT	CSVDFPSGDTDTQYF
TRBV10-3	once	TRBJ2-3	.	TGTGCCATCAAGTTGGCCGGAGGGGGGGTCACAGATACGCAGTATTTT	CAIKLAGGGVTDTQYF
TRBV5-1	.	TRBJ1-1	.	TGCGCCAGCAGGAGCCAGGGACAATTGAACCCTGAAGCTTTCTTT	CASRSQGQLNPEAFF
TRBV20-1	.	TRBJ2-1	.	TGCAGTGCTAGGGGTGGCGATGAGCAGTTCTTC	CSARGGDEQFF
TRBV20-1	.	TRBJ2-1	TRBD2	TGCAGTGCTGCGGGAGTTGATCCCTCCTACAATGAGCAGTTCTTC	CSAAGVDPSYNEQFF
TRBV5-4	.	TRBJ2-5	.	TGTGCCAGCAGCCGGACGAGTCAAGAGACCCAGTACTTC	CASSRTSQETQYF
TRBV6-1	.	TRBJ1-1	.	TGTGCCAGCAGTGAAGCGAGGGGGGCCAGAGCTACTGAAGCTTTCTTT	CASSEARGARATEAFF
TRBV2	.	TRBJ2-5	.	TGTGCCAGCACCGAGGGGGGCCAAGAGACCCAGTACTTC	CASTEGGQETQYF
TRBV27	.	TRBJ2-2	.	TGTGCCAGCAGTTTCGGGACTTTGAACACCGGGGAGCTGTTTTTT	CASSFGTLNTGELFF
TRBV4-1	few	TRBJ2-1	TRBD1	TGCGCCAGCAGCCAGCCACCGACAGGGGCCCAATACAATGAGCAGTTCTTC	CASSQPPTGAQYNEQFF
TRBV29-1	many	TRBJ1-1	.	TGCAGCGCCCGTTTAGGTCGCGGGACTGAAGCTTTCTTT	CSARLGRGTEAFF
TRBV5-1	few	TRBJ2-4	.	TGCGCCAGCAGCTTGGCGAAGGGCTTTTGGCAGTACTTC	CASSLAKGFWQYF
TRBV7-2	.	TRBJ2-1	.	TGTGCCAGCAGCTTAGTGGCCCTGACTAGTGGTGAGCAGTTCTTC	CASSLVALTSGEQFF
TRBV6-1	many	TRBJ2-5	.	TGTGCCAGCAGTGGACCACGGATCGACCCAAGCCAAGAGACCCAGTACTTC	CASSGPRIDPSQETQYF
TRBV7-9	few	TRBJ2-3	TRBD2	TGTGCCAGCACCCGACTAGCGGGGGGTGCAGATACGCAGTATTTT	CASTRLAGGADTQYF
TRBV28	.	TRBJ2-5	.	TGTGCCACCGGGGAACTGGGGGCCAGCCAAGAGACCCAGTACTTC	CATGELGASQETQYF
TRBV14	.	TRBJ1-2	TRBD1	TGTGCCAGCAGCCAAGATCCCTCCCCGGACAGGGCCCACTATGGCTACACCTTC	CASSQDPSPDRAHYGYTF
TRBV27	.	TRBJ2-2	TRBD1	TGTGCCAGCCAAACACAACAGGGGGCGAGAGGCACCGGGGAGCTGTTTTTT	CASQTQQGARGTGELFF
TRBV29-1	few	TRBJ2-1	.	TGCAGCGTTGAAGGGACAGCCGTCGTAGAGACCCAGTTCTTC	CSVEGTAVVETQFF
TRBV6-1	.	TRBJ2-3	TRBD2	TGTGCCTCAACTGGGGCCTACAGCGGGGCAGATACGCAGTATTTT	CASTGAYSGADTQYF
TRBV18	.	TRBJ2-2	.	TGTGCCAGCTCACCAGACGCGGGACAGACGAACACCGGGGAGCTGTTTTTT	CASSPDAGQTNTGELFF
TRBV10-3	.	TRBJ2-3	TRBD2	TGTGCCATCAGCGGCGGGGGACTAGCGAAAACAGATACGCAGTATTTT	CAISGGGLAKTDTQYF
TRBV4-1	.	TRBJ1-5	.	TGCGCCAGCAGCCAATGGGAGAATGCGAATGGCAATCAGCCCCAGCATTTT	CASSQWENANGNQPQHF
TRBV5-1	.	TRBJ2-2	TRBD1	TGCGCCAGCAGCTTGGCCCAGGGGGCGAACACCGGGGAGCTGTTTTTT	CASSLAQGANTGELFF
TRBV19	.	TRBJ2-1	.	TGTGCCAGTAGTAGGGCGGGGCCTTTGGATGAGCAGTTCTTC	CASSRAGPLDEQFF
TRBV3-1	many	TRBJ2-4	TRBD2	TGTGCCAGCAGCCAAGATGGAGCGGGGCTCAAAAACATTCAGTACTTC	CASSQDGAGLKNIQYF
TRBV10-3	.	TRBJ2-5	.	TGTGCCATCAGGCCGGACATGGCGGGAGAGACCCAGTACTTC	CAIRPDMAGETQYF
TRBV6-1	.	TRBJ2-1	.	TGTGCCAGCAGGGAGTTATTAGCAACCTACAATGAGCAGTTCTTC	CASRELLATYNEQFF
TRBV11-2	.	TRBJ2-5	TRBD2	TGTGCCAGCAGCTTAGATCTGGTTAGCGGGCAAGAGACCCAGTACTTC	CASSLDLVSGQETQYF
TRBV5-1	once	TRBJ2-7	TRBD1	TGCGCCAGCGGACGCGGGGGACAGGGCACCTACGAGCAGTACTTC	CASGRGGQGTYEQYF
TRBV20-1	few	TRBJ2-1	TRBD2	TGCAGTGCTAGAGAACCGGGACTAGCCCTTAATGAGCAGTTCTTC	CSAREPGLALNEQFF